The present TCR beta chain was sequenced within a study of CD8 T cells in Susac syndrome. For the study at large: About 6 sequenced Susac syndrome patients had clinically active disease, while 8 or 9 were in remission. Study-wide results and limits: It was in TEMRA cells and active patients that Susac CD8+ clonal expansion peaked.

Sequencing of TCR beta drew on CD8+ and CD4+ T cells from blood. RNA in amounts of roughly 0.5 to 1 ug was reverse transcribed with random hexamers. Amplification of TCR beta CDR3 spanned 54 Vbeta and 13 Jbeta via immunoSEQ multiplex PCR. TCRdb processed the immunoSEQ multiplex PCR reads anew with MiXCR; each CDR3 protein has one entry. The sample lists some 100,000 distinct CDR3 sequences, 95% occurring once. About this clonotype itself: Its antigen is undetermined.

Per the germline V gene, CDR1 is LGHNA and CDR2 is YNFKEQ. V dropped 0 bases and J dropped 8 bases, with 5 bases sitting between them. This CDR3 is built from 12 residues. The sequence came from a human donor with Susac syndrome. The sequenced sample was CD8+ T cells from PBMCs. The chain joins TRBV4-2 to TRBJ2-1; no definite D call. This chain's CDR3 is CASSQDTHEQFF. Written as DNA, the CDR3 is TGTGCCAGCAGCCAAGATACACATGAGCAGTTCTTC.